This T cell receptor (beta chain) originates from a study of control samples from healthy donors and cancer patients. CDR3 length equals 15 residues. With 6 bases clipped from V and 6 bases from J, the junction kept 11 bases outside the gene matches. Germline assignment: CDR1 MNHEY and CDR2 SMNVEV (reference sequence). Assay used: immunoSEQ multiplex PCR; TCRdb lists only in-frame clones, some missing. In the table there are some 130,000 clones, about nine tenths of which are singletons. Sequencing was carried out using blood. This TCR came from a man between 18 and 29 years old in good health. The chain carries TRBV27 and TRBJ1-2; the match to TRBD1 covers 9 bases. CDR3 sequence: CASRLNGGQGHGYTF. The DNA of the CDR3 is TGTGCCAGCAGGTTAAACGGCGGACAGGGGCATGGCTACACCTTC.